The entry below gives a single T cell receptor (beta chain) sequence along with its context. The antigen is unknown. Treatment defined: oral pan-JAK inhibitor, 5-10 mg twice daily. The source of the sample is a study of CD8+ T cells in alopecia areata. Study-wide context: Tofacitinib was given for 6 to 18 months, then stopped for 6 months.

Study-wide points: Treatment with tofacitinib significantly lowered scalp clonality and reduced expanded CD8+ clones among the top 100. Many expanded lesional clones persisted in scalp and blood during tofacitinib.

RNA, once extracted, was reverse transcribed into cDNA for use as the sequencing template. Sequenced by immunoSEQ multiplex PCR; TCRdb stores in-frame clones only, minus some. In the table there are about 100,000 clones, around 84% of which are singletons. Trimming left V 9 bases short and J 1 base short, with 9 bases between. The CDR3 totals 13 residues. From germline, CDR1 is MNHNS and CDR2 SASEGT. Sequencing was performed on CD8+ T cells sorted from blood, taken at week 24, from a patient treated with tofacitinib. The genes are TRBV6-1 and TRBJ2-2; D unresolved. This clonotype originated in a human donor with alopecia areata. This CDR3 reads CASLTQNTGELFF. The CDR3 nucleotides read TGTGCCAGTTTGACCCAGAACACCGGGGAGCTGTTTTTT.